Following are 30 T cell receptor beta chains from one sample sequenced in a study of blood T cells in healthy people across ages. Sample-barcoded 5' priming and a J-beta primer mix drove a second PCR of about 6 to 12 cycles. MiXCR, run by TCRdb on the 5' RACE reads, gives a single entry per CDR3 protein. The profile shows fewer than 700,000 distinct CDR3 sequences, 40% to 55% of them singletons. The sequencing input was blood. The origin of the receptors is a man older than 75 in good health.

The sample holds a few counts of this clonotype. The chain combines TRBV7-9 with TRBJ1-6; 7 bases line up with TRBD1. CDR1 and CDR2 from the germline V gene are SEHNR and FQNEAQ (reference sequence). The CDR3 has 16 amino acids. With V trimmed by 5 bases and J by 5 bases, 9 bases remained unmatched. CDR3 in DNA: TGTGCCAGCAGCCAGCGGGGGACAGCCAATAATTCACCCCTCCACTTT. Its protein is CASSQRGTANNSPLHF.

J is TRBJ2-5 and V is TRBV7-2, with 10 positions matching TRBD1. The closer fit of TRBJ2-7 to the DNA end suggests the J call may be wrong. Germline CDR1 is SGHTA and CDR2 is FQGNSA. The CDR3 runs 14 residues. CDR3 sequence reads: CASSRDRGSGEQYF. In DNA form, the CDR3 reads TGTGCCAGCAGTCGGGACAGGGGATCGGGCGAGCAGTACTTC.

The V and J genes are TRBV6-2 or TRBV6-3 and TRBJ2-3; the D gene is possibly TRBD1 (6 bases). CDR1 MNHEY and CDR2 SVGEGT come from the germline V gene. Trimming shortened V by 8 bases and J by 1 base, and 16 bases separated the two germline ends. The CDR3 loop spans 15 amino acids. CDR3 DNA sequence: TGTGCCAGCGGATACAAGGACAGCCGCACAGATACGCAGTATTTT. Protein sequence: CASGYKDSRTDTQYF.

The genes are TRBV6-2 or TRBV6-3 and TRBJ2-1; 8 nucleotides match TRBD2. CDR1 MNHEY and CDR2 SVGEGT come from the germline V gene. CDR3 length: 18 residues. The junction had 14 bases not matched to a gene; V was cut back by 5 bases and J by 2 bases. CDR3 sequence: CASSPHPGIAGTYNEQFF. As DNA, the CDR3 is TGTGCCAGCAGTCCCCATCCGGGGATAGCGGGGACCTACAATGAGCAGTTCTTC.

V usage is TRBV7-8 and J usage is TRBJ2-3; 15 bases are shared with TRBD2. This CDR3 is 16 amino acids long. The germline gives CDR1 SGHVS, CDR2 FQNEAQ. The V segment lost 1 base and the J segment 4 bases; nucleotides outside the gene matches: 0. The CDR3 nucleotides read TGTGCCAGCAGCTTAGGGACTAGCGGGAGGGCAGATACGCAGTATTTT. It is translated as CASSLGTSGRADTQYF. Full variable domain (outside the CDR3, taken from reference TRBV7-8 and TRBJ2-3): GAGVSQSPRYKVAKRGQDVALRCDPISGHVSLFWYQQALGQGPEFLTYFQNEAQLDKSGLPSDRFFAERPEGSVSTLKIQRTQQEDSAVYLCASSLGTSGRADTQYFGPGTRLTVL.

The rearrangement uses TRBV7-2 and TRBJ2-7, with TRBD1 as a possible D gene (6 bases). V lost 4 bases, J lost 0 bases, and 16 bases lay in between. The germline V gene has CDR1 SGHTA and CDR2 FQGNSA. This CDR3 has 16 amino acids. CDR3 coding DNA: TGTGCCAGCAGCTCGAAAGACAGGCTGAGCTCCTACGAGCAGTACTTC. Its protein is CASSSKDRLSSYEQYF.

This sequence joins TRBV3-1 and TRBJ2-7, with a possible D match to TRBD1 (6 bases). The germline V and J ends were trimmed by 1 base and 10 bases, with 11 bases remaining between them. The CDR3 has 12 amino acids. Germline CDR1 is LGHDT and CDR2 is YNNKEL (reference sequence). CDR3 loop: CASSQANRDQYF. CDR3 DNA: TGTGCCAGCAGCCAAGCTAACAGGGACCAGTACTTC.

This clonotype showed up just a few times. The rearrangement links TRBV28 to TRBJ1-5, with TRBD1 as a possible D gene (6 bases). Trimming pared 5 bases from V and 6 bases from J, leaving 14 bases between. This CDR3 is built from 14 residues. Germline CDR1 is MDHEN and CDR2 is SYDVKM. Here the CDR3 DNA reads TGTGCCAGCAGTCCCACAGGGATCGGTCAGCCCCAGCATTTT. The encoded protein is CASSPTGIGQPQHF.

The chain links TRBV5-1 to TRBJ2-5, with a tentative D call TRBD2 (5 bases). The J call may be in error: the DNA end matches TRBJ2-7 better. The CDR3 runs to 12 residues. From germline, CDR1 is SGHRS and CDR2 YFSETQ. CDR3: CASSRVADEQYF. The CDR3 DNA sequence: TGCGCCAGTTCGAGGGTGGCGGACGAGCAGTACTTC.

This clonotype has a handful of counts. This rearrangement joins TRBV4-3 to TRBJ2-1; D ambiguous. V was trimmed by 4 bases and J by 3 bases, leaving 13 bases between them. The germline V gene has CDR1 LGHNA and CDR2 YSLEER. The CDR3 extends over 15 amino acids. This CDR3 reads CASSRSAQNYNEQFF. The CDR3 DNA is TGCGCCAGCAGCCGAAGTGCGCAGAACTACAATGAGCAGTTCTTC.

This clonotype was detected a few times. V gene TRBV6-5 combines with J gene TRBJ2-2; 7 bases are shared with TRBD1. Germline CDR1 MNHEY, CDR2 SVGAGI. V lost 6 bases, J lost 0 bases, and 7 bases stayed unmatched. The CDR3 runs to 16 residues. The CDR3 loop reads CASRPTGTTNTGELFF. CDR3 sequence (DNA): TGTGCCAGCAGGCCGACAGGGACAACGAACACCGGGGAGCTGTTTTTT.

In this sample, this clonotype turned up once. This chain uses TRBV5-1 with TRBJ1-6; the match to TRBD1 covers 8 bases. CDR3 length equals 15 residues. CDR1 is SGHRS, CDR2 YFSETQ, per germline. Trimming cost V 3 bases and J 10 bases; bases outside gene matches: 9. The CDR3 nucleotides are TGCGCCAGCAGCTCAGGACAGGGAGTGAGCTCACCCCTCCACTTT. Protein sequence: CASSSGQGVSSPLHF.

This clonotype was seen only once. CDR3 sequence (DNA): TGTGCCACCAGTTCTACTAGCGGGAAGTCGGAGCAGTTCTTC. It codes for CATSSTSGKSEQFF. The chain combines TRBV24-1 with TRBJ2-1; 10 bases align to TRBD2. The CDR3 spans 14 residues. Germline assignment: CDR1 KGHDR and CDR2 SFDVKD. Germline trimming cut 6 bases from V and 10 bases from J; bases unmatched to any gene: 8.

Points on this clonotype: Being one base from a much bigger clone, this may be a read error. As DNA, the CDR3 is TGTGCCAGCAGTTTCGCAGACCCACGCTCCTACAATGAGCAGTTCTTC. The encoded protein is CASSFADPRSYNEQFF. This chain uses TRBV6-5 with TRBJ2-1, with no clear D. The length of the CDR3 is 16 residues. Trimming cost V 4 bases and J 0 bases, with 13 bases left between them. Germline V lookup: CDR1 MNHEY, CDR2 SVGAGI.

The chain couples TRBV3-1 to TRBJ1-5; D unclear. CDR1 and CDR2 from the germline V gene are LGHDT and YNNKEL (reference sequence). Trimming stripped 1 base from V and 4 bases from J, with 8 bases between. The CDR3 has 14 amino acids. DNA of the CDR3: TGTGCCAGCAGCCAAGTCCCCCGGAATCAGCCCCAGCATTTT. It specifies CASSQVPRNQPQHF.

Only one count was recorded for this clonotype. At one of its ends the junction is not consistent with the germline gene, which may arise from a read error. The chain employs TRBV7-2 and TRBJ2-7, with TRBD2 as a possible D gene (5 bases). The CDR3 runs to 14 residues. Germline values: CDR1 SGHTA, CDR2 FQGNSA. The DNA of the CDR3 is TGTGCCGGCAGCTTAGAGACCGGGGAGAATGAGCAGTACTTC. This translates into CAGSLETGENEQYF. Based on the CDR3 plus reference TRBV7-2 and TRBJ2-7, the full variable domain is GAGVSQSPSNKVTEKGKDVELRCDPISGHTALYWYRQSLGQGLEFLIYFQGNSAPDKSGLPSDRFSAERTGGSVSTLTIQRTQQEDSAVYLCAGSLETGENEQYFGPGTRLTVT.

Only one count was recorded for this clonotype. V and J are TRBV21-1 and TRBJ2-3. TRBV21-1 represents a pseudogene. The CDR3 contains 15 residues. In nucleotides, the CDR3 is TGTGCCAGCAGCAAGAACAGACCTGGCACAGATACGCAGTATTTT. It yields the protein CASSKNRPGTDTQYF.

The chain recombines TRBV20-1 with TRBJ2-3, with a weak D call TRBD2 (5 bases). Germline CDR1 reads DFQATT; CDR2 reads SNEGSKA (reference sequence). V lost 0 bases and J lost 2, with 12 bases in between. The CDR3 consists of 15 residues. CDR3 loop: CSARDSVRATDTQYF. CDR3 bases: TGCAGTGCTAGAGATTCCGTGAGGGCCACAGATACGCAGTATTTT.

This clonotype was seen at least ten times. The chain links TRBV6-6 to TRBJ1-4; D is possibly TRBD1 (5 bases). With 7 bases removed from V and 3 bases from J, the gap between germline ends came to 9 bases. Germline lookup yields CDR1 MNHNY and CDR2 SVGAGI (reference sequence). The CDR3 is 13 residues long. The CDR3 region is CASKDNANEKLFF. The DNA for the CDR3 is TGTGCCAGCAAGGACAACGCTAATGAAAAACTGTTTTTT.

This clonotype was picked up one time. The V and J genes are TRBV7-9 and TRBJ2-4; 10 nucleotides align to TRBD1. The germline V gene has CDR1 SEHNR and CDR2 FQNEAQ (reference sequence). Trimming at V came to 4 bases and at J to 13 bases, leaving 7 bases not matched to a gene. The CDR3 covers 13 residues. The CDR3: CASSCGQGGEQYF. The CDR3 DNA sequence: TGTGCCAGCAGCTGCGGACAGGGGGGTGAGCAGTACTTC.

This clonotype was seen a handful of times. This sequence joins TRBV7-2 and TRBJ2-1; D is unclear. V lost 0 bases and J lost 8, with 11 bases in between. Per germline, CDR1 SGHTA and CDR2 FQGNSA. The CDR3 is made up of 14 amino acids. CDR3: CASSLAPAVDEQFF. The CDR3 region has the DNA TGTGCCAGCAGCTTAGCGCCGGCCGTGGATGAGCAGTTCTTC. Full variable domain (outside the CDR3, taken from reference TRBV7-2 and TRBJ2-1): GAGVSQSPSNKVTEKGKDVELRCDPISGHTALYWYRQSLGQGLEFLIYFQGNSAPDKSGLPSDRFSAERTGGSVSTLTIQRTQQEDSAVYLCASSLAPAVDEQFFGPGTRLTVL.

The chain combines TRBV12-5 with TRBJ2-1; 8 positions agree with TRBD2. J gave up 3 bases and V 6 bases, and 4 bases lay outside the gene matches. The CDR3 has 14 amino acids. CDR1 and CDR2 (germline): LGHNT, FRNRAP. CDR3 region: CASGAGTSYNEQFF. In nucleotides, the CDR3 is TGTGCTAGTGGCGCCGGGACTAGCTACAATGAGCAGTTCTTC. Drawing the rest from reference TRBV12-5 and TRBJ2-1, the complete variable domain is DARVTQTPRHKVTEMGQEVTMRCQPILGHNTVFWYRQTMMQGLELLAYFRNRAPLDDSGMPKDRFSAEMPDATLATLKIQPSEPRDSAVYFCASGAGTSYNEQFFGPGTRLTVL.

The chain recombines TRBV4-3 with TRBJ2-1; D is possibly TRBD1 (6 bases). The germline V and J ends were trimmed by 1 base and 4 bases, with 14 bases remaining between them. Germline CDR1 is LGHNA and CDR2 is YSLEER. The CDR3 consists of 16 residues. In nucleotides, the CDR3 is TGCGCCAGCAGCCAAGGGGTTCGGACAGAGTACAATGAGCAGTTCTTC. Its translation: CASSQGVRTEYNEQFF.

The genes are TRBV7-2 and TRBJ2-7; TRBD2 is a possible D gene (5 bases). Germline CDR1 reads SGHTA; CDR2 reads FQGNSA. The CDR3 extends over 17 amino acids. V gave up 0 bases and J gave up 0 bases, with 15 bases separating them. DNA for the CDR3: TGTGCCAGCAGCTTAGCGCTTGGCGGAGGCCTCTCCTACGAGCAGTACTTC. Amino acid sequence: CASSLALGGGLSYEQYF.

The CDR3 loop reads CSAREVGGPYEQYF. CDR3 sequence (DNA): TGCAGTGCCCGAGAGGTGGGAGGCCCCTACGAGCAGTACTTC. The chain uses TRBV20-1 and TRBJ2-7, with TRBD2 as a possible D gene (6 bases). V dropped 6 bases and J dropped 2 bases, with 17 bases sitting between them. The CDR3 totals 14 residues. In germline, CDR1 is DFQATT, CDR2 SNEGSKA (reference sequence).

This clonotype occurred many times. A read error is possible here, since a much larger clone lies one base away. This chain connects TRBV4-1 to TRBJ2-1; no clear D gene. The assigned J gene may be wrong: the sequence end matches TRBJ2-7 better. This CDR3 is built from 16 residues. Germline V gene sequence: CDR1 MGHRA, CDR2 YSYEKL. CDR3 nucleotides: TGCGCCAGCAGCCAAGGGGCCCTCCGCTCCTACAATGAGCAGTACTTC. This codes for CASSQGALRSYNEQYF.

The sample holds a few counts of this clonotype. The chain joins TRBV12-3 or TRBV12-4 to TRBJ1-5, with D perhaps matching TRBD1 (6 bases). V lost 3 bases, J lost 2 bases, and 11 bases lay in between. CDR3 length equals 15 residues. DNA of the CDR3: TGTGCCAGCAGTTTGGTAGGGGGTGGCAATCAGCCCCAGCATTTT. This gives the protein CASSLVGGGNQPQHF.

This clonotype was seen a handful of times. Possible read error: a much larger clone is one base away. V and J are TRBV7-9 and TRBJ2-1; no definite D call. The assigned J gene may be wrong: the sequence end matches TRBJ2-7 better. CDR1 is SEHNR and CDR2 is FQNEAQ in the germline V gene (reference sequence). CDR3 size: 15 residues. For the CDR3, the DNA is TGTGCCAGCAAACCCGTAATCGCCAAAAACAATGAGCAGTACTTC. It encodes CASKPVIAKNNEQYF.

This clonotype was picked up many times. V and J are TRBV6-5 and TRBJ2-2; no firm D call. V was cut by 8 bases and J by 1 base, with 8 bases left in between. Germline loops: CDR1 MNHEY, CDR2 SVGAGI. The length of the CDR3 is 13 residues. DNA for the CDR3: TGTGCCAGCTTCACCCAGAACACCGGGGAGCTGTTTTTT. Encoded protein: CASFTQNTGELFF.

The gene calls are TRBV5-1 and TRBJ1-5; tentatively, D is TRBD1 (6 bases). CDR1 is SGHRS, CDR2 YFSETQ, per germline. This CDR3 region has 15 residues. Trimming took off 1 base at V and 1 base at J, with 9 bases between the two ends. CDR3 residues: CASSLSGDSNQPQHF. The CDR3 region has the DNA TGCGCCAGCAGCTTGTCAGGGGACAGCAATCAGCCCCAGCATTTT. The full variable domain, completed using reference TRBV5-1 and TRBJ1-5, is KAGVTQTPRYLIKTRGQQVTLSCSPISGHRSVSWYQQTPGQGLQFLFEYFSETQRNKGNFPGRFSGRQFSNSRSEMNVSTLELGDSALYLCASSLSGDSNQPQHFGDGTRLSIL.